Shown below are 5 T cell receptor beta chains from a single sample sequenced in a study of siplizumab effects on memory and regulatory T cells. Produced via immunoSEQ multiplex PCR; TCRdb's table is partial and in-frame only. The sample lists over 85,000 clones; 92% were seen once. Input material: CD4+ T cells sorted from blood. The receptors were sampled from a human donor in good health.

The chain is built from TRBV11-2 and TRBJ2-5, with D maybe TRBD1 (6 bases). V was trimmed by 6 bases and J by 4 bases, leaving 9 bases between them. The CDR3 totals 12 residues. CDR1 and CDR2 from the germline V gene are SGHAT and FQNNGV. The CDR3 DNA is TGTGCCAGCAGTGGACAGTTAGAGACCCAGTACTTC. Translated, it gives CASSGQLETQYF.

The gene calls are TRBV2 and TRBJ2-7; 8 nucleotides agree with TRBD1. The J segment lost 3 bases and the V segment lost 1 base, leaving 8 bases of the junction unmatched. The length of the CDR3 is 16 residues. The germline CDR1 and CDR2 sequences are SNHLY and FYNNEI. CDR3 sequence: CASSEGGTGRGYEQYF. The CDR3 DNA is TGTGCCAGCAGTGAAGGGGGGACAGGCCGGGGCTACGAGCAGTACTTC.

The chain links TRBV4-1 to TRBJ2-1, with D perhaps matching TRBD1 (6 bases). The CDR3 has 15 residues. Germline CDR1 reads MGHRA; CDR2 reads YSYEKL. V was shortened by 4 bases and J by 4 bases, with 14 bases between the two germline ends. Here the CDR3 reads CASSLGGGGYNEQFF. CDR3 bases: TGCGCCAGCAGCCTAGGGGGTGGCGGTTACAATGAGCAGTTCTTC.

The chain uses TRBV2 and TRBJ2-7; TRBD2 might be the D (6 bases). Germline V gene data show CDR1 as SNHLY and CDR2 as FYNNEI. V was clipped by 6 bases and J by 6 bases, with 15 bases between them. The CDR3 spans 13 residues. CDR3 bases: TGTGCCAGCAGGAGCGGAGGGACCCGCGAGCAGTACTTC. This codes for CASRSGGTREQYF.

The gene calls are TRBV11-1 and TRBJ2-5; TRBD2 agrees at 9 bases. The V and J ends lost 3 bases and 1 base, in that order; junction bases with no gene match: 0. Germline V CDR1 and CDR2: SGHAT, FQDESV (reference sequence). This CDR3 region has 14 residues. The CDR3 reads CASSLREGQETQYF. The CDR3 region has the DNA TGTGCCAGCAGCTTGCGGGAGGGCCAAGAGACCCAGTACTTC.